The 13 T cell receptor beta chains below were found in one sample sequenced in a study of post-analysis software for immune sequencing data. The study, taken as a whole, reports: A few TRBV segments, TRBV5-6, TRBV5-1 and TRBV20-1 among them, were found more frequent in patients than controls.

TCR beta cDNA libraries included unique molecular identifiers. TCRdb ran MiXCR on the PCR reads and lists one entry per CDR3 protein. The data contain roughly 700,000 distinct CDR3 sequences, 25% to 30% of them singletons. These TCRs' antigens remain unknown. The material sequenced was blood. These receptors were collected from a girl aged 5-17 years with multiple sclerosis.

The genes are TRBV12-3 or TRBV12-4 and TRBJ1-6, with a possible D match to TRBD1 (5 bases). CDR3 length equals 14 residues. Between the trimmed V and J ends, which lost 3 bases and 5 bases, there was a span of 8 bases. The CDR3 reads CASSLTENNSPLHF. CDR3 coding DNA: TGTGCCAGCAGTTTGACAGAAAATAATTCACCCCTCCACTTT.

The rearrangement links TRBV2 to TRBJ2-1; TRBD1 might be the D (5 bases). Between the trimmed V and J ends, which lost 7 bases and 12 bases, there was a span of 22 bases. In germline, CDR1 is SNHLY, CDR2 FYNNEI. This CDR3 has 14 amino acids. The CDR3 DNA is TGTGCCAGCACCCCCGACAGACTGGGGTTTAGGCAGTTCTTC. Its protein is CASTPDRLGFRQFF.

The chain recombines TRBV4-3 with TRBJ2-7, with a tentative D call TRBD1 (5 bases). The V gene's germline CDR1 is LGHNA and CDR2 YSLEER. The V gene lost 0 bases and the J gene lost 3 bases, with 9 bases spanning the gap. The CDR3 contains 14 residues. CDR3 DNA sequence: TGCGCCAGCAGCCAAGATGGGGCAGTCTACGAGCAGTACTTC. Encoded protein: CASSQDGAVYEQYF.

To note about this clonotype: A read error is possible here, since a much larger clone lies one base away. This chain uses TRBV12-3 or TRBV12-4 with TRBJ2-5; 9 bases fit TRBD1. The CDR3 runs 13 residues. The CDR3 DNA follows: TGTACCAGCAGCCTGACAGGGGGAGAGACCCAGTACTTC. It is translated as CTSSLTGGETQYF.

The V gene is TRBV12-3 or TRBV12-4, the J gene TRBJ1-5; D is possibly TRBD1 (5 bases). Trimming cost V 5 bases and J 7 bases, with 9 bases left between them. The CDR3 spans 12 residues. The DNA for the CDR3 is TGTGCCAGCAGTCCCGGGACGCAGCCCCAGCATTTT. This sequence encodes CASSPGTQPQHF.

V usage is TRBV11-2 and J usage is TRBJ2-1, with a tentative D call TRBD2 (6 bases). Per germline, CDR1 SGHAT and CDR2 FQNNGV. Trimming stripped 1 base from V and 7 bases from J, with 14 bases between. The CDR3 runs 15 residues. This CDR3 is CASSLVPRRENEQFF. The DNA of the CDR3 is TGTGCCAGCAGCTTAGTTCCTAGACGGGAGAATGAGCAGTTCTTC. Filled out from reference TRBV11-2 and TRBJ2-1, the complete variable domain reads EAGVAQSPRYKIIEKRQSVAFWCNPISGHATLYWYQQILGQGPKLLIQFQNNGVVDDSQLPKDRFSAERLKGVDSTLKIQPAKLEDSAVYLCASSLVPRRENEQFFGPGTRLTVL.

The chain links TRBV20-1 to TRBJ2-3; D remains unclear. V was clipped by 1 base and J by 5 bases, with 13 bases between them. The CDR3 is 14 residues long. Germline V gene sequence: CDR1 DFQATT, CDR2 SNEGSKA (reference sequence). The CDR3 is CSARGIYAQDTQYF. The CDR3 region has the DNA TGCAGTGCTAGAGGGATTTATGCACAAGATACGCAGTATTTT.

This clonotype has just a few counts. The chain carries TRBV10-3 and TRBJ1-1; no reliable D call. V lost 3 bases, J lost 4 bases, and 12 bases lay in between. CDR3 size: 14 residues. Looked up from germline, CDR1 is ENHRY and CDR2 is SYGVKD. The CDR3 DNA reads as TGTGCCATCAGTGAAAGTCCCTCCGGCACTGAAGCTTTCTTT. Protein product: CAISESPSGTEAFF.

This clonotype was counted only a few times. The V and J genes are TRBV12-3 or TRBV12-4 and TRBJ1-1; D is undetermined. Trimming took 3 bases from V and 3 from J, leaving 8 bases between them. The CDR3 has 13 residues. The CDR3 bases are TGTGCCAGCAGTTTCCAGGAGGACACTGAAGCTTTCTTT. This gives the protein CASSFQEDTEAFF.

This clonotype was seen only a few times. The CDR3, as DNA: TGTGCCAGCGTTTGGGGGGCCAATTCACCCCTCCACTTT. It encodes CASVWGANSPLHF. The chain carries TRBV28 and TRBJ1-6; a weak D match, TRBD1 (6 bases). CDR1 and CDR2 (germline): MDHEN, SYDVKM. The CDR3 sequence is 13 residues long. The V and J ends lost 8 bases and 7 bases respectively, with 12 bases between them.

The chain uses TRBV5-6 and TRBJ2-5; 9 bases line up with TRBD2. The CDR3 is 16 amino acids. Per germline, CDR1 SGHDT and CDR2 YYEEEE. The J segment lost 11 bases and the V segment lost 4 bases, leaving 18 bases of the junction unmatched. CDR3 bases: TGTGCCAGCAGCCCACTGTGGGCGGGACAGCGGGGGGAGCAGTACTTC. Amino acid sequence: CASSPLWAGQRGEQYF.

This clonotype showed up many times. This chain connects TRBV20-1 to TRBJ2-3; D is undetermined. This CDR3 is built from 13 residues. V lost 1 base and J lost 4, with 9 bases in between. Germline values: CDR1 DFQATT, CDR2 SNEGSKA (reference sequence). Here the CDR3 DNA reads TGCAGTGCTAGAGGCCCTTATTCAGATACGCAGTATTTT. Translating it yields CSARGPYSDTQYF.

This chain connects TRBV5-1 to TRBJ2-3; TRBD2 matches 12 bases. Trimming removed 4 bases from V and 7 bases from J; junction bases left unmatched: 7. Germline CDR1 SGHRS, CDR2 YFSETQ. The CDR3 runs 15 residues. CDR3 sequence: CASSPGLAGPHTQYF. The CDR3 DNA sequence: TGCGCCAGCAGCCCGGGACTAGCGGGCCCCCATACGCAGTATTTT.